This entry lists 13 T cell receptor beta chains sequenced from one sample in a study of T cells in placental villitis. Sequencing used immunoSEQ v4. Produced via immunoSEQ multiplex PCR; TCRdb's table is partial and in-frame only. Of 2,000 to 3,000 clones listed, around four fifths are singletons. Sequencing was carried out using placental tissue containing maternal and fetal cells. The receptors originated from a human patient with infectious villitis; the placental T cells may come from both mother and fetus.

The gene calls are TRBV6-6 and TRBJ2-7; D might be TRBD2 (5 bases). The CDR3 runs 11 residues. Trimming took 8 bases from V and 7 from J, leaving 12 bases between them. Germline CDR1 and CDR2: MNHNY and SVGAGI (reference sequence). CDR3 DNA: TGTGCCAGCGAGGGCCTGGGGGAGCAGTACTTC. It translates to CASEGLGEQYF.

This clone was seen only a few times. The V and J genes are TRBV24-1 and TRBJ2-1; D is ambiguous. Looked up from germline, CDR1 is KGHDR and CDR2 is SFDVKD. The V end lost 5 bases, the J end lost 7 bases, and 8 bases lay between the germline ends. This CDR3 is built from 12 residues. CDR3 loop: CATSGGDNEQFF. DNA of the CDR3: TGTGCCACCAGTGGTGGAGATAATGAGCAGTTCTTC.

This chain's CDR3 is CASSQPGSSYNSPLHF. Written as DNA, the CDR3 is TGTGCCAGCAGCCAACCAGGGAGCTCCTATAATTCACCCCTCCACTTT. The rearrangement uses TRBV7-9 and TRBJ1-6, with D perhaps TRBD1 (5 bases). The germline CDR1 and CDR2 sequences are SEHNR and FQNEAQ (reference sequence). The length of the CDR3 is 16 residues. The ends were cut back, 5 bases at V and 0 bases at J, with 11 bases in the middle.

The V gene is TRBV1, the J gene TRBJ2-1; the table names TRBD2, a call not compared with the DNA. TRBV1 is marked as a pseudogene. This CDR3 is built from 13 residues. The CDR3 region is CTSSQRGYNEQFF. The DNA of the CDR3 is TGCACCAGCAGCCAGCGGGGGTACAATGAGCAGTTCTTC.

The DNA for the CDR3 is TGTGCCAGCAGCGGGGACAGGGATACGCAGTATTTT. Translating it yields CASSGDRDTQYF. The rearrangement links TRBV7-8 to TRBJ2-3, with TRBD1 matching 8 bases. This CDR3 has 12 residues. J gave up 6 bases and V 5 bases, and 1 base lay outside the gene matches. Germline assignment: CDR1 SGHVS and CDR2 FQNEAQ.

This chain links TRBV19 with TRBJ1-1; TRBD1 matches 7 bases. Trimming removed 4 bases from V and 1 base from J; junction bases left unmatched: 0. The germline gives CDR1 LNHDA, CDR2 SQIVND (reference sequence). This CDR3 is 13 amino acids long. This chain's CDR3 is CASSRTGNTEAFF. The DNA of the CDR3 is TGTGCCAGTAGTAGGACAGGGAACACTGAAGCTTTCTTT.

The V call is TRBV28, the J call TRBJ2-7; weak D call: TRBD2 (6 bases). The CDR3 loop spans 14 amino acids. CDR1 MDHEN and CDR2 SYDVKM come from the germline V gene. The ends were cut back, 5 bases at V and 4 bases at J, with 15 bases in the middle. The CDR3 sequence is CASSGDSAFYEQYF. For the CDR3, the DNA is TGTGCCAGCAGTGGGGACTCGGCATTTTACGAGCAGTACTTC.

The chain couples TRBV28 to TRBJ1-1; maybe TRBD1 (6 bases). CDR1 is MDHEN, CDR2 SYDVKM, per germline. Trimming took off 5 bases at V and 0 bases at J, with 10 bases between the two ends. The CDR3 spans 14 residues. CDR3 residues: CASSLGQMNTEAFF. CDR3 nucleotide sequence: TGTGCCAGCAGTCTTGGACAGATGAACACTGAAGCTTTCTTT.

This chain connects TRBV10-3 to TRBJ2-3; 12 bases match TRBD2. V lost 4 bases, J lost 4 bases, and 6 bases stayed unmatched. The germline V gene has CDR1 ENHRY and CDR2 SYGVKD. This CDR3 contains 16 residues. CDR3 in DNA: TGTGCCATCAGTGGACTAGCGGGGGCCCGTCCAGATACGCAGTATTTT. Encoded protein: CAISGLAGARPDTQYF.

The table lists this clone with a count of one. The chain carries TRBV29-1 and TRBJ2-1; D possibly uses TRBD1 or TRBD2 (5 bases each). Germline V gene data show CDR1 as SQVTM and CDR2 as ANQGSEA. CDR3 length: 16 residues. The V and J ends lost 7 bases and 5 bases respectively, with 24 bases between them. The CDR3 spells CSAPPEGKSKDNEQFF. The CDR3 nucleotides are TGCAGCGCCCCTCCCGAGGGGAAGTCTAAGGACAATGAGCAGTTCTTC.

This clone has a handful of counts. The chain couples TRBV6-1 to TRBJ2-7; 10 nucleotides line up with TRBD1. Germline CDR1 reads MNHNS; CDR2 reads SASEGT. V was pared by 1 base and J by 4 bases, with 4 bases of the junction left unmatched. The CDR3 contains 15 residues. The DNA of the CDR3 is TGTGCCAGCAGTGAAGGGGACAGGGGTTTTTACGAGCAGTACTTC. The encoded protein is CASSEGDRGFYEQYF.

V and J are TRBV19 and TRBJ1-6; 7 nucleotides agree with TRBD1. Germline CDR1 LNHDA, CDR2 SQIVND (reference sequence). There are 15 residues in the CDR3. V dropped 3 bases and J dropped 4; count of bases not matched to a gene: 3. CDR3 in DNA: TGTGCCAGTAGTATTACGACAGGGTATAATTCACCCCTCCACTTT. Translating gives CASSITTGYNSPLHF.

This sequence joins TRBV5-1 and TRBJ1-1; TRBD1 might be the D (5 bases). V lost 7 bases and J lost 7, with 8 bases in between. This CDR3 has 10 amino acids. CDR1 and CDR2 (germline): SGHRS, YFSETQ. CDR3 region: CASGGDEAFF. As DNA, the CDR3 is TGCGCCAGCGGAGGGGATGAAGCTTTCTTT. The full variable domain, completed using reference TRBV5-1 and TRBJ1-1, is KAGVTQTPRYLIKTRGQQVTLSCSPISGHRSVSWYQQTPGQGLQFLFEYFSETQRNKGNFPGRFSGRQFSNSRSEMNVSTLELGDSALYLCASGGDEAFFGQGTRLTVV.